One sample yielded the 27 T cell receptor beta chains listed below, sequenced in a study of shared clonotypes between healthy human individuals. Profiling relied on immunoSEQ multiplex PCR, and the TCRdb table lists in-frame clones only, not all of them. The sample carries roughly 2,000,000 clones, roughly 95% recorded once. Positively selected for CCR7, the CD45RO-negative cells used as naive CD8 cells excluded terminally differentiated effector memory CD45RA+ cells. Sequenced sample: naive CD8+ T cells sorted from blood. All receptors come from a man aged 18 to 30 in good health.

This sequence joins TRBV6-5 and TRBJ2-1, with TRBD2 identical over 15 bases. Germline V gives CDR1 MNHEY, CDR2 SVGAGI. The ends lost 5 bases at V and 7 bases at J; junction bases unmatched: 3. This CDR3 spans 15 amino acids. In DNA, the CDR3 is TGTGCCAGCAGTCCTGGGACTAGCGGGGGGAATGAGCAGTTCTTC. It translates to CASSPGTSGGNEQFF.

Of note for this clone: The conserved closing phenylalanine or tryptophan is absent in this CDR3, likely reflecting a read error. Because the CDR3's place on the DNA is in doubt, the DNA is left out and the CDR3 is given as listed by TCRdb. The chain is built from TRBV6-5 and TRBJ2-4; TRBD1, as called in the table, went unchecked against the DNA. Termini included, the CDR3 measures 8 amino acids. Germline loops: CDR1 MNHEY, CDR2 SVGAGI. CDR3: CASRGPPI.

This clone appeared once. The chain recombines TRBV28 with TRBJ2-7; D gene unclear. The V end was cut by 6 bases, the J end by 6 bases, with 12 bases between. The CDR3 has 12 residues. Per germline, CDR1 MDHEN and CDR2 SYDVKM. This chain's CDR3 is CASSTRPSEQYF. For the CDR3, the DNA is TGTGCCAGCAGCACACGTCCCAGCGAGCAGTACTTC. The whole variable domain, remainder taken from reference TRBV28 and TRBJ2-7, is DVKVTQSSRYLVKRTGEKVFLECVQDMDHENMFWYRQDPGLGLRLIYFSYDVKMKEKGDIPEGYSVSREKKERFSLILESASTNQTSMYLCASSTRPSEQYFGPGTRLTVT.

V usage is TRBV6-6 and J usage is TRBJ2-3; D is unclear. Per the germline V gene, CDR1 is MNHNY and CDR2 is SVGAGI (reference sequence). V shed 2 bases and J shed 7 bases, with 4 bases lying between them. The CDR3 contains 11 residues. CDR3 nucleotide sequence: TGTGCCAGCAGTTACGGAAATACGCAGTATTTT. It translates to CASSYGNTQYF.

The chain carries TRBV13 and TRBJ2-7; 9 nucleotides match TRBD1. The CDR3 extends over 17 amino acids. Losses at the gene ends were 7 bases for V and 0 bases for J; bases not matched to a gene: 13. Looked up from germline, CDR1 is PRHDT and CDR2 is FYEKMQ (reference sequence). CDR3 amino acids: CASTPATGTGNSYEQYF. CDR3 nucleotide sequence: TGTGCCAGCACCCCGGCGACCGGGACAGGGAACTCCTACGAGCAGTACTTC.

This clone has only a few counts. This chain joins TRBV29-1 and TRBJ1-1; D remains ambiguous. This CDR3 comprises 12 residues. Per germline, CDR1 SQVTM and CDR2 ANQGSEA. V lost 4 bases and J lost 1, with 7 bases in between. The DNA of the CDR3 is TGCAGCGTTGTGACCGGGAACACTGAAGCTTTCTTT. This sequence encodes CSVVTGNTEAFF.

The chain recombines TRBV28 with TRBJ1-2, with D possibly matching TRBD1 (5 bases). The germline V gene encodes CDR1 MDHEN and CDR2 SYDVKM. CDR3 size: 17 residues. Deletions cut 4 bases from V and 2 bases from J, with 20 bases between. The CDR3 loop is CASSSHHEGPNNYGYTF. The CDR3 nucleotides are TGTGCCAGCAGTTCCCATCATGAGGGACCCAACAACTATGGCTACACCTTC.

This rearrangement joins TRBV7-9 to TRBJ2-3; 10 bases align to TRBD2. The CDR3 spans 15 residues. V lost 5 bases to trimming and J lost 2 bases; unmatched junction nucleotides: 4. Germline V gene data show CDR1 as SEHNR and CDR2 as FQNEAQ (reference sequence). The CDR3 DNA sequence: TGTGCCAGCAGCCCTAGCGGGAGTGTCACAGATACGCAGTATTTT. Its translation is CASSPSGSVTDTQYF.

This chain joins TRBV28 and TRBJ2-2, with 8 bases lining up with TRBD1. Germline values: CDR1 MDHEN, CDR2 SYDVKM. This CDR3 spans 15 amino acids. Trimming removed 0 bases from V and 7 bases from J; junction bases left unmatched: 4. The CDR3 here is CASSLWGQAVGELFF. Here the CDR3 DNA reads TGTGCCAGCAGTTTATGGGGACAGGCGGTCGGGGAGCTGTTTTTT.

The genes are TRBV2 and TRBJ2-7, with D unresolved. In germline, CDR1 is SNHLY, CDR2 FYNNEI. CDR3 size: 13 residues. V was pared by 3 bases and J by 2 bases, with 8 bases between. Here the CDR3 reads CASSDLGTYEQYF. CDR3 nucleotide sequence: TGTGCCAGCAGTGACTTGGGAACCTACGAGCAGTACTTC.

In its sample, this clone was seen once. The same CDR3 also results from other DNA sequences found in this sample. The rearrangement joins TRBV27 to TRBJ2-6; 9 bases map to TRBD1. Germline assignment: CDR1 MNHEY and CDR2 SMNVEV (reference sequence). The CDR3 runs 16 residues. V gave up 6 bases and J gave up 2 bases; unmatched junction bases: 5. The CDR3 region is CASSPTGGAGANVLTF. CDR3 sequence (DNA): TGTGCCAGCAGCCCGACAGGGGGAGCTGGGGCCAACGTCCTGACTTTC.

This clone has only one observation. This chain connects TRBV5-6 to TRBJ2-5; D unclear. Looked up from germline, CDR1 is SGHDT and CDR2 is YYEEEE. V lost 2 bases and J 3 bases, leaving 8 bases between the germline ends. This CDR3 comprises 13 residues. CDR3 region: CASSFGPEETQYF. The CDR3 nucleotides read TGTGCCAGCAGCTTCGGGCCAGAAGAGACCCAGTACTTC.

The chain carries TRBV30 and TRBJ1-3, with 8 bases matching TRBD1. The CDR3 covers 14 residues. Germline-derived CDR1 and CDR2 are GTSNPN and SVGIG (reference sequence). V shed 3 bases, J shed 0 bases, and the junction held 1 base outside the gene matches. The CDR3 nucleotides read TGTGCCTGGAGCACAGGGGGCTCTGGAAACACCATATATTTT. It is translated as CAWSTGGSGNTIYF.

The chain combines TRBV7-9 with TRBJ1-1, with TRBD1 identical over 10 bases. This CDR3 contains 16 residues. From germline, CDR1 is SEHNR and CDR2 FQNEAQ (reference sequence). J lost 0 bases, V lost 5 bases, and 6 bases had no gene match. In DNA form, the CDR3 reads TGTGCCAGCAGCCTCCAGGGACAGGGGATGAACACTGAAGCTTTCTTT. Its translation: CASSLQGQGMNTEAFF.

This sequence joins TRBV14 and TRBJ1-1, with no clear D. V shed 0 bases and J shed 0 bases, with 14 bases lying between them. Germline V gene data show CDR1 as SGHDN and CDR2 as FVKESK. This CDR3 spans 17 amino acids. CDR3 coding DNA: TGTGCCAGCAGCCAAGATCGGCTAGGAACGATGAACACTGAAGCTTTCTTT. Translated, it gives CASSQDRLGTMNTEAFF.

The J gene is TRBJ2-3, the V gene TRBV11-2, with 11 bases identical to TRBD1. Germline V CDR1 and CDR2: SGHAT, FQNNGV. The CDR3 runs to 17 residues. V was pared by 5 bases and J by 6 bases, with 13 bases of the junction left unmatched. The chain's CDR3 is CASSLTPGQGVEDTQYF. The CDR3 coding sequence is TGTGCCAGCAGCCTCACCCCGGGACAGGGGGTTGAGGATACGCAGTATTTT.

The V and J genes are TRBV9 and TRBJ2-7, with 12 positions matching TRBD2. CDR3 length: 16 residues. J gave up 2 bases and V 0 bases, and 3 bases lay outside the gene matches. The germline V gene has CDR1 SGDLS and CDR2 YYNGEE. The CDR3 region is CASSVEGLAGPYEQYF. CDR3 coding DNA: TGTGCCAGCAGCGTAGAGGGACTAGCGGGCCCCTACGAGCAGTACTTC. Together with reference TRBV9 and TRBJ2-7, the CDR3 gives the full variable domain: DSGVTQTPKHLITATGQRVTLRCSPRSGDLSVYWYQQSLDQGLQFLIQYYNGEERAKGNILERFSAQQFPDLHSELNLSSLELGDSALYFCASSVEGLAGPYEQYFGPGTRLTVT.

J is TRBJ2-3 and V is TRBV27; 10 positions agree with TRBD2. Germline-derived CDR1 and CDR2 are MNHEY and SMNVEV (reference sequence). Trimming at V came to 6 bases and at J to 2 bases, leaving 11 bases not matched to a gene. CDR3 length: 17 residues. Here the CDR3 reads CASSPHLAGVSTDTQYF. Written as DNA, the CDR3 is TGTGCCAGCAGCCCTCACCTAGCGGGAGTCTCCACAGATACGCAGTATTTT.

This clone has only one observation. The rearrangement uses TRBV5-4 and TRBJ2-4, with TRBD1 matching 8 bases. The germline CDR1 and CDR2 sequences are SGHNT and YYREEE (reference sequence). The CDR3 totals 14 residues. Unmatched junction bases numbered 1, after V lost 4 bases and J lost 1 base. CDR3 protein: CASSDRGAKNIQYF. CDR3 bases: TGTGCCAGCAGCGACAGGGGTGCCAAAAACATTCAGTACTTC.

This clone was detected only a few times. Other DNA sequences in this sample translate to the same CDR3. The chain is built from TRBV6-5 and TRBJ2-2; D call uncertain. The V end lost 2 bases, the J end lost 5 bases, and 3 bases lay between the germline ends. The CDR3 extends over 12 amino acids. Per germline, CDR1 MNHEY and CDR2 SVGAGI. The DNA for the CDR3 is TGTGCCAGCAGTTACCGGACCGGGGAGCTGTTTTTT. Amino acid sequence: CASSYRTGELFF.

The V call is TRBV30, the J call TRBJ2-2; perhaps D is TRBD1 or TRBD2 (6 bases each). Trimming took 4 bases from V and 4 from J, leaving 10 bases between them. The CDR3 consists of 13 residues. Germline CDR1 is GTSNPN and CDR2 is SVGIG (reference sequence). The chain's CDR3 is CAWNEGGTGELFF. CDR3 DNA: TGTGCCTGGAATGAGGGGGGCACCGGGGAGCTGTTTTTT.

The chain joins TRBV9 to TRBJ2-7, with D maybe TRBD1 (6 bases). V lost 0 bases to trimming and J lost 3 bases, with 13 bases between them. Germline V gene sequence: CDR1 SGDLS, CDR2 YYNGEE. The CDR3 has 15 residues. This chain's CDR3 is CASSVEGEPDYEQYF. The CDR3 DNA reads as TGTGCCAGCAGCGTAGAGGGGGAGCCCGACTACGAGCAGTACTTC.

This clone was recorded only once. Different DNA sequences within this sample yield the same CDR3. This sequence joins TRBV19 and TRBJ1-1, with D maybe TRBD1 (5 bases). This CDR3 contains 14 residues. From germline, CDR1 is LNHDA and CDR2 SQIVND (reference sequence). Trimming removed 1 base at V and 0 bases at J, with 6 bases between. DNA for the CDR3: TGTGCCAGTAGTATAGGGGGGGTGAACACTGAAGCTTTCTTT. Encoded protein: CASSIGGVNTEAFF.

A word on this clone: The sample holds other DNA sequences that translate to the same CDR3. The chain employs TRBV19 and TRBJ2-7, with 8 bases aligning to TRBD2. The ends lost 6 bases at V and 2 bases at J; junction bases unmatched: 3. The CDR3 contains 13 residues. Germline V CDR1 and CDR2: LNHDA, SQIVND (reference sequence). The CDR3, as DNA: TGTGCCAGTAGCATGGGACTAGCCTACGAGCAGTACTTC. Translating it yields CASSMGLAYEQYF.

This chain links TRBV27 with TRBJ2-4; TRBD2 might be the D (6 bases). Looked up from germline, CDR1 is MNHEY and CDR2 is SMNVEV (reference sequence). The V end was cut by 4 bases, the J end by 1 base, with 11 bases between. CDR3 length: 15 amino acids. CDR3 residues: CASSSGVSAKNIQYF. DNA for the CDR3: TGTGCCAGCAGTTCGGGGGTTTCGGCCAAAAACATTCAGTACTTC.

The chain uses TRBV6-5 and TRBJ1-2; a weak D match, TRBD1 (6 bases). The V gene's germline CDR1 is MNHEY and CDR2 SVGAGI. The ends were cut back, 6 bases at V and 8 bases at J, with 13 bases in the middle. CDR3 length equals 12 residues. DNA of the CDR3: TGTGCCAGCAGCAAGGGGGGGGCCGGCTACACCTTC. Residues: CASSKGGAGYTF.

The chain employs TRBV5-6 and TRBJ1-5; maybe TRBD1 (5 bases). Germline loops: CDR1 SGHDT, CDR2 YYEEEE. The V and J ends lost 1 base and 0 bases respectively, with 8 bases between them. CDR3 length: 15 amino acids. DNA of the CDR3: TGTGCCAGCAGCTTGACAGGTTATAGCAATCAGCCCCAGCATTTT. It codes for CASSLTGYSNQPQHF.